The text below deals with one T cell receptor beta chain. V lost 0 bases to trimming and J lost 1 base; unmatched junction nucleotides: 7. Per the germline V gene, CDR1 is MNHEY and CDR2 is SMNVEV (reference sequence). The CDR3 totals 18 residues. Profiling relied on immunoSEQ multiplex PCR, and the TCRdb table lists in-frame clones only, not all of them. The sample has about 130,000 clones, just under 95% seen once. The sample originates from a study of control samples from healthy donors and cancer patients. Sequencing was done on a sample of PBMCs. The receptor was isolated from a man in his sixties with colorectal cancer. The genes are TRBV27 and TRBJ1-5; 9 nucleotides align to TRBD1. CDR3 sequence (DNA): TGTGCCAGCAGTTTATCGGGGACAGGGCATTCAAGCAATCAGCCCCAGCATTTT. Amino acids: CASSLSGTGHSSNQPQHF.